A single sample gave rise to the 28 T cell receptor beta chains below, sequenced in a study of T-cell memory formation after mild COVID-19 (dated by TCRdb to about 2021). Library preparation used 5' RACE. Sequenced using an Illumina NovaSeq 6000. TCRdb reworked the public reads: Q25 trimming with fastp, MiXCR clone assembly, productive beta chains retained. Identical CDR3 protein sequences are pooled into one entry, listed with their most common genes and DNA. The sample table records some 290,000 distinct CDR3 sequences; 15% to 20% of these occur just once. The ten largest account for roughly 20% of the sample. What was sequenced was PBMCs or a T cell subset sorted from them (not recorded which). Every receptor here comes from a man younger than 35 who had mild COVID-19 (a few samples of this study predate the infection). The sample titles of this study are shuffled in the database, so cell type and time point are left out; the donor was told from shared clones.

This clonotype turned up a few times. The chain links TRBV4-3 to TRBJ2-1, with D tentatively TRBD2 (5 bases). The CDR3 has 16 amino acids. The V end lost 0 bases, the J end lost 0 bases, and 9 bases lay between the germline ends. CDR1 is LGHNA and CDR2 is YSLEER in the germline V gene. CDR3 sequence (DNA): TGCGCCAGCAGCCAAGATGGAGGAGGCTCCTACAATGAGCAGTTCTTC. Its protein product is CASSQDGGGSYNEQFF.

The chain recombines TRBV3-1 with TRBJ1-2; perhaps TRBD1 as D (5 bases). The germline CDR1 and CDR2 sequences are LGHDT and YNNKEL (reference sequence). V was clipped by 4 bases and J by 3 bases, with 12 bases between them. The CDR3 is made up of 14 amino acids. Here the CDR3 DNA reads TGTGCCAGCAGCCGGGGGGTAGCAGACTATGGCTACACCTTC. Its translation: CASSRGVADYGYTF.

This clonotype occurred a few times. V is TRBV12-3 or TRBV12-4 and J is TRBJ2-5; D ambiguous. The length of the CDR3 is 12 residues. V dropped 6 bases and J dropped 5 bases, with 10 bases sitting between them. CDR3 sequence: CASSRSAETQYF. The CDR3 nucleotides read TGTGCCAGCAGCCGGTCCGCGGAGACCCAGTACTTC.

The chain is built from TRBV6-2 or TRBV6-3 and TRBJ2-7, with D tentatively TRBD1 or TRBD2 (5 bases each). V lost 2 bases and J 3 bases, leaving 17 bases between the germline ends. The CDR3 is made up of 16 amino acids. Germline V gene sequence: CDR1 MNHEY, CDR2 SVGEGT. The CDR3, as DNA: TGTGCCAGCAGTTACCCCACCGGGACCTCTGACTACGAGCAGTACTTC. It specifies CASSYPTGTSDYEQYF.

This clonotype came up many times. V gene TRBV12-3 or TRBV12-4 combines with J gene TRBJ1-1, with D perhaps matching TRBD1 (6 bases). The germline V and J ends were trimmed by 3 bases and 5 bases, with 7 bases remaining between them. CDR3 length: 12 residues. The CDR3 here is CASSFQGTEAFF. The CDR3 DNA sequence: TGTGCCAGCAGTTTTCAGGGGACTGAAGCTTTCTTT.

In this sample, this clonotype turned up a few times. CDR3 amino acids: CASSRTGNYEQYV. DNA of the CDR3: TGTGCCAGCAGCCGAACGGGGAACTACGAGCAGTACGTC. V and J are TRBV5-6 and TRBJ2-7; weak D call: TRBD2 (5 bases). Looked up from germline, CDR1 is SGHDT and CDR2 is YYEEEE. This CDR3 has 13 amino acids. Trimming cost V 4 bases and J 3 bases, with 11 bases left between them.

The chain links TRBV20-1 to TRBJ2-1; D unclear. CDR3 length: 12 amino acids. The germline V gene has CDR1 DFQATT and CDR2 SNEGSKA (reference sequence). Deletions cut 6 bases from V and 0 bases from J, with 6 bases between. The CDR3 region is CSASSSYNEQFF. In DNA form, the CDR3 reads TGCAGTGCGAGCAGCTCCTACAATGAGCAGTTCTTC.

CDR3 protein: CASRSGRSDTQYF. CDR3 in DNA: TGTGCCAGCAGAAGCGGGAGGTCAGATACGCAGTATTTT. The V and J genes are TRBV6-2 or TRBV6-3 and TRBJ2-3; 9 bases match TRBD2. The V and J ends lost 6 bases and 4 bases, in that order; junction bases with no gene match: 2. This CDR3 comprises 13 residues. Germline loops: CDR1 MNHEY, CDR2 SVGEGT.

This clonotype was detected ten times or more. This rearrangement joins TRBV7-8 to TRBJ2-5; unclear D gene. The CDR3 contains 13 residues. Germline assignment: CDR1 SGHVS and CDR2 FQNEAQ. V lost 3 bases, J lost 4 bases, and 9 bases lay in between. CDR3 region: CASSLLKAETQYF. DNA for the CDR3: TGTGCCAGCAGCTTGTTAAAAGCAGAGACCCAGTACTTC.

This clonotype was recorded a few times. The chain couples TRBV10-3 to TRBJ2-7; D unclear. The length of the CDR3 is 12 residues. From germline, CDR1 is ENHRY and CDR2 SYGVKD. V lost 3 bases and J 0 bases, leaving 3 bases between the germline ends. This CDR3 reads CAISDSSYEQYF. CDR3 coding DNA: TGTGCCATCAGTGACAGCTCCTACGAGCAGTACTTC.

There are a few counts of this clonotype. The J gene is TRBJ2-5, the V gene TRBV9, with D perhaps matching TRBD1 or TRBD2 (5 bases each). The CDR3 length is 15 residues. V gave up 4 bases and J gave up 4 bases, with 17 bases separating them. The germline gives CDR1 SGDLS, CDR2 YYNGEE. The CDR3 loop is CASSRGSPGGETQYF. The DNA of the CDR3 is TGTGCCAGCAGCAGAGGCTCGCCTGGGGGAGAGACCCAGTACTTC.

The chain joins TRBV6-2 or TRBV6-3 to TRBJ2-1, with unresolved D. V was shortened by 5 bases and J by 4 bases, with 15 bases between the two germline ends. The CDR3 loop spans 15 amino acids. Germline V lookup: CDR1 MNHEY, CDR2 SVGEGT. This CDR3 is CASSAERLRYNEQFF. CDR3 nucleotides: TGTGCCAGCAGTGCAGAACGCTTGAGATACAATGAGCAGTTCTTC.

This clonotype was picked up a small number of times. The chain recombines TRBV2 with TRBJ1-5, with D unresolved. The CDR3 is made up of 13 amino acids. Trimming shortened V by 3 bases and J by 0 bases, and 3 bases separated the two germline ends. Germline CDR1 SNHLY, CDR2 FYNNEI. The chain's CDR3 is CASSEYSNQPQHF. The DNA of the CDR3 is TGTGCCAGCAGTGAGTATAGCAATCAGCCCCAGCATTTT.

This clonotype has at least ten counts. The CDR3 region has the DNA TGCAGCGTCGCTGGAATAGCGGGGGGCACTTCGGAGACCCAGTACTTC. As protein: CSVAGIAGGTSETQYF. The J gene is TRBJ2-5, the V gene TRBV29-1; 10 bases line up with TRBD2. V was clipped by 6 bases and J by 5 bases; unmatched bases: 15. CDR1 and CDR2 from the germline V gene are SQVTM and ANQGSEA. CDR3 length equals 16 residues.

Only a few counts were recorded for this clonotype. CDR3 nucleotide sequence: TGCAGCGTTGCGGCAGCCGCCTACGAGCAGTACTTC. This sequence encodes CSVAAAAYEQYF. The chain combines TRBV29-1 with TRBJ2-7; D is undetermined. V was shortened by 4 bases and J by 2 bases, with 9 bases between the two germline ends. The CDR3 contains 12 residues. Germline CDR1 and CDR2: SQVTM and ANQGSEA.

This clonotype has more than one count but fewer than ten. The CDR3 DNA is TGTGCCAGCAGCACCTACAGGGCTGAAGCTTTCTTT. It encodes CASSTYRAEAFF. The chain carries TRBV7-2 and TRBJ1-1; tentatively, D is TRBD1 (6 bases). Trimming left V 5 bases short and J 6 bases short, with 10 bases between. This CDR3 has 12 amino acids. The germline gives CDR1 SGHTA, CDR2 FQGNSA.

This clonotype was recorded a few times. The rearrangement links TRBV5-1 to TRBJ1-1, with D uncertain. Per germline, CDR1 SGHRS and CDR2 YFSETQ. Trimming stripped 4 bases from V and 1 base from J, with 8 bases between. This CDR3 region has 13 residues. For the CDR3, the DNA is TGCGCCAGCAGCCGACAACAGAACACTGAAGCTTTCTTT. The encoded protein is CASSRQQNTEAFF.

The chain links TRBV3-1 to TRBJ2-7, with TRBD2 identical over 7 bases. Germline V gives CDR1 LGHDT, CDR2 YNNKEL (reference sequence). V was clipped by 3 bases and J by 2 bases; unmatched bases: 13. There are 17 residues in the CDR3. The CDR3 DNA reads TGTGCCAGCAGCCAGTTTGGAACTAGCGTTACAACCTACGAGCAGTACGTC. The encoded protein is CASSQFGTSVTTYEQYV.

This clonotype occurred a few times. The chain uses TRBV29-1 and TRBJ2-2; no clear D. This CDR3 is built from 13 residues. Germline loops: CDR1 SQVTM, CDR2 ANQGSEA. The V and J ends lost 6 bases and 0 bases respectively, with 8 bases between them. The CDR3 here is CSVRHTNTGELFF. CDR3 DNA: TGCAGCGTGAGACACACGAACACCGGGGAGCTGTTTTTT.

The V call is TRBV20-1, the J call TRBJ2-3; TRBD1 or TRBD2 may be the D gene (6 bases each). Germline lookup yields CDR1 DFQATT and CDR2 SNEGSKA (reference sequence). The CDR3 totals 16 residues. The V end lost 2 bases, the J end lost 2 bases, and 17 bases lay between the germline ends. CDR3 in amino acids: CSARPWFSGATDTQYF. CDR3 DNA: TGCAGTGCTAGACCCTGGTTTTCGGGGGCCACAGATACGCAGTATTTT.

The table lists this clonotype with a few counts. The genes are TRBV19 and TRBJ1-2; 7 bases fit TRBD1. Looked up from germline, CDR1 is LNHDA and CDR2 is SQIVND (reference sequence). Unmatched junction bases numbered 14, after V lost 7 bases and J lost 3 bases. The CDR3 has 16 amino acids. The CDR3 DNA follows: TGTGCCAGTACCTCTTACCGGGACAGAATACACTATGGCTACACCTTC. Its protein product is CASTSYRDRIHYGYTF.

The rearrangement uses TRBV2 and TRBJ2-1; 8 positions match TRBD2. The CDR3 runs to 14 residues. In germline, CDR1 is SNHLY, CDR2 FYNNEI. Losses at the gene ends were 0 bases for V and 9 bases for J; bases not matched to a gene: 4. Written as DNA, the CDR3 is TGTGCCAGCAGTGAAGCGCTTCGGGGGGGTGAGCAGTTCTTC. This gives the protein CASSEALRGGEQFF.

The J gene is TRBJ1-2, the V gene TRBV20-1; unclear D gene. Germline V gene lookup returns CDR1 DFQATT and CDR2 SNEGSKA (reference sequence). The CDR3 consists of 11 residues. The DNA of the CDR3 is TGCAGCACGACTTATAACTATGGCTACACCTTC. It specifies CSTTYNYGYTF.

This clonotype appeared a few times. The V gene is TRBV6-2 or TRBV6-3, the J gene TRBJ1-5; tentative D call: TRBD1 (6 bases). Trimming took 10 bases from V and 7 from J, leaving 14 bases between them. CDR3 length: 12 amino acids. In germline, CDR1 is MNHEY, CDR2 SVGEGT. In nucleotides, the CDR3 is TGTGCCACCGAGGGGGTCGGGCAGCCCCAGCATTTT. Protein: CATEGVGQPQHF.

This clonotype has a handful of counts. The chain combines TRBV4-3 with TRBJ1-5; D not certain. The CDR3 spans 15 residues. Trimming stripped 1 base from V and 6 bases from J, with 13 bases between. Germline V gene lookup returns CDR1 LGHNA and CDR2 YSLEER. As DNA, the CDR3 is TGCGCCAGCAGCCAAGGCTGGTCTGTCGGTCAGCCCCAGCATTTT. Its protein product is CASSQGWSVGQPQHF.

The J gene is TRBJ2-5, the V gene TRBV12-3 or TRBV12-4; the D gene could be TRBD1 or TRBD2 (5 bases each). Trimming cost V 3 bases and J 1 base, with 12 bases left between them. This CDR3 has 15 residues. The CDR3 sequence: CASSFMGEIQETQYF. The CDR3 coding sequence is TGTGCCAGCAGTTTTATGGGGGAAATCCAAGAGACCCAGTACTTC.

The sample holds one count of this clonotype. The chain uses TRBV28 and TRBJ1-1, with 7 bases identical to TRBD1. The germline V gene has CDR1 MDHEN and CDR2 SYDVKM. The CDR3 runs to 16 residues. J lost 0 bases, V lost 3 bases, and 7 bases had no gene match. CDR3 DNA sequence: TGTGCCAGCAGTTTGACGAGGGACAGCTTGAACACTGAAGCTTTCTTT. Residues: CASSLTRDSLNTEAFF. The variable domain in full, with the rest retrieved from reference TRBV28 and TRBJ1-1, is DVKVTQSSRYLVKRTGEKVFLECVQDMDHENMFWYRQDPGLGLRLIYFSYDVKMKEKGDIPEGYSVSREKKERFSLILESASTNQTSMYLCASSLTRDSLNTEAFFGQGTRLTVV.

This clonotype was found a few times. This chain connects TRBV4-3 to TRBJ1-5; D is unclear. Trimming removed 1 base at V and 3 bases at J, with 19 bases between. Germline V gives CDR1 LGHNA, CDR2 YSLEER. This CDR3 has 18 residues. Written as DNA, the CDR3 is TGCGCCAGCAGCCAAGTTCGGAATCGCGGGGTGGTCAATCAGCCCCAGCATTTT. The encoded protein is CASSQVRNRGVVNQPQHF.